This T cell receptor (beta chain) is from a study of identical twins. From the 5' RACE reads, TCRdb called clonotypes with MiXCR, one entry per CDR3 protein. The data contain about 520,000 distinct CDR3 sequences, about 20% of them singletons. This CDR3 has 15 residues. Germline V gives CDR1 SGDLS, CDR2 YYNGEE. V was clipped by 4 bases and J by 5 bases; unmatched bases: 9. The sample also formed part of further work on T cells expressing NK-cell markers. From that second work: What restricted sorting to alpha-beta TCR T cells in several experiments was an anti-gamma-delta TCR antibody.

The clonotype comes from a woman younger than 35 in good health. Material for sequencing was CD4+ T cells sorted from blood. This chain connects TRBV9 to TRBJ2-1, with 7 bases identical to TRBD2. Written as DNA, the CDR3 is TGTGCCAGCAGCCCTCTCGGGGGGACGAACAATGAGCAGTTCTTC. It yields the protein CASSPLGGTNNEQFF.